This T cell receptor (beta chain) is drawn from a study of molecular identifiers for immune sequencing clone quantification. At the level of the study: Replicate RNA came from 20,000 or 100,000 naive CD8 cells and was split five ways, and four parts were sequenced.

TCRdb passed the PCR reads through MiXCR, listing each CDR3 protein once. The table shows over 550,000 distinct CDR3 sequences, with approximately 24% occurring only once. The study, taken as a whole, reports: Clones that exceeded 20 RNA copies held over 99% of effector molecules, yet under 1% in naive cells.

This clonotype was recorded at least ten times. Antigen specificity is unknown. This CDR3 spans 14 amino acids. Trimming stripped 2 bases from V and 5 bases from J, with 12 bases between. Germline lookup yields CDR1 WSHSY and CDR2 SAAADI. The V and J genes are TRBV10-2 and TRBJ1-1, with D tentatively TRBD1 (5 bases). The origin of this receptor is a human donor in good health. Some libraries in this study had Jurkat cell RNA spiked in. Sequenced sample: naive CD8+ T cells from blood, with Jurkat cell RNA spiked in. Described subset: FACS-sorted CD8+CD4-CCR7+CD45RA+ naive T cells. CDR3 region: CASSEAGFRTEAFF. The CDR3 nucleotides are TGCGCCAGCAGTGAGGCAGGGTTCAGGACTGAAGCTTTCTTT.